This note documents a single TCR beta chain sequence. The data were obtained in a study of blood T cell repertoires in COVID-19. Here immunoSEQ multiplex PCR was the method, and the copy in TCRdb shows in-frame clones only, minus some. This table holds 250,000 to 300,000 clones, around 87% found once. The TCR comes from a woman aged 45 to 65 who had recovered from COVID-19. Sample: peripheral blood.

The chain's CDR3 is CASSLFGTSGLDYEQYF. The CDR3 DNA is TGTGCCAGCAGCTTATTCGGGACTAGCGGATTGGACTACGAGCAGTACTTC. V and J are TRBV7-2 and TRBJ2-7; 11 bases line up with TRBD2. The CDR3 runs to 17 residues. V lost 2 bases to trimming and J lost 3 bases; unmatched junction nucleotides: 9. From germline, CDR1 is SGHTA and CDR2 FQGNSA.